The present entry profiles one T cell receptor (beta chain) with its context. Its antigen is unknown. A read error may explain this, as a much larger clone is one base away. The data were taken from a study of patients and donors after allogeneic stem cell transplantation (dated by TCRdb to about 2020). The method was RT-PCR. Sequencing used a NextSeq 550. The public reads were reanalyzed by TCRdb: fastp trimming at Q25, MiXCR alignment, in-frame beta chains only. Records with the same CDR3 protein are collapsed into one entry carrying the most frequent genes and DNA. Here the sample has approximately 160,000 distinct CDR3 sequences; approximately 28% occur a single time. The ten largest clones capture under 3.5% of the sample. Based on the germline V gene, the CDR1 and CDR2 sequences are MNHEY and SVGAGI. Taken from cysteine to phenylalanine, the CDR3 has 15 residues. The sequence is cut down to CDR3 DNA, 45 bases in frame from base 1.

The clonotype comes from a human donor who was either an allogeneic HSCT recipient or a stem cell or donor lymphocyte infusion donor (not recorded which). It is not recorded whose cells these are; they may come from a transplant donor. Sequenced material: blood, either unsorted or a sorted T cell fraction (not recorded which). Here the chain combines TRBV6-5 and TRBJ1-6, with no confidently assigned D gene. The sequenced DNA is TGTGCCAGCAGGTACTCAGGAAGGGTAGGGTCACCCCTCCACTTT. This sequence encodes CASRYSGRVGSPLHF.